The 7 T cell receptor beta chains listed next were all sequenced from one sample in a study of cytomegalovirus exposure and HLA in healthy donors. The protocol was immunoSEQ multiplex PCR, while the TCRdb copy is restricted to in-frame clones and leaves out a portion. The sample shows under 300,000 clones, approximately 86% of them seen only once. The sequencing input was PBMCs. The receptors derive from a woman aged 25 to 39 in good health and CMV-seropositive.

The V gene is TRBV4-1, the J gene TRBJ2-3; 10 bases map to TRBD2. From germline, CDR1 is MGHRA and CDR2 YSYEKL. The length of the CDR3 is 17 residues. The junction had 7 bases not matched to a gene; V was cut back by 4 bases and J by 0 bases. CDR3 nucleotide sequence: TGCGCCAGCAGCCGGAGCCGTAGCGGGGGGAGCACAGATACGCAGTATTTT. This codes for CASSRSRSGGSTDTQYF.

This chain joins TRBV6-1 and TRBJ2-5; TRBD1 matches at 11 bases. CDR3 length equals 14 residues. With 6 bases clipped from V and 5 bases from J, the junction kept 5 bases outside the gene matches. CDR1 and CDR2 from the germline V gene are MNHNS and SASEGT. In nucleotides, the CDR3 is TGTGCCAGCAGCACGGGACAGGGGGGTGAGACCCAGTACTTC. Encoded protein: CASSTGQGGETQYF.

The chain carries TRBV21-1 and TRBJ2-5; the table assigns TRBD2, which was not confirmed against the DNA. TRBV21-1 is designated a pseudogene. The CDR3 runs to 12 residues. CDR3 bases: TGTGCCAGCAGCCCCTCCCTAGAGACCCAGTACTTC. Amino acids: CASSPSLETQYF.

The rearrangement joins TRBV9 to TRBJ2-7, with 8 bases identical to TRBD1. Germline-derived CDR1 and CDR2 are SGDLS and YYNGEE. CDR3 length: 14 residues. Losses at the gene ends were 4 bases for V and 5 bases for J; bases not matched to a gene: 8. The CDR3 DNA sequence: TGTGCCAGCAGCCCCCAGGGGGCGCCGGACGAGCAGTACTTC. Its translation is CASSPQGAPDEQYF.

The V gene is TRBV5-1, the J gene TRBJ2-7; D might be TRBD1 (6 bases). The CDR3 contains 14 residues. Looked up from germline, CDR1 is SGHRS and CDR2 is YFSETQ. Trimming removed 2 bases from V and 3 bases from J, with 12 bases in between. The CDR3 DNA reads TGCGCCAGCAGCTTAGGACAGCTAATCTACGAGCAGTACTTC. Amino acid sequence: CASSLGQLIYEQYF.

The chain links TRBV5-5 to TRBJ2-1; 13 bases match TRBD2. The CDR3 is made up of 16 amino acids. Trimming at V came to 4 bases and at J to 9 bases, leaving 10 bases not matched to a gene. CDR1 and CDR2 (germline): SGHKS, YYEKEE (reference sequence). The CDR3 is CASSPRGGLAGSEQFF. CDR3 in DNA: TGTGCCAGCAGCCCGAGGGGGGGACTAGCGGGAAGTGAGCAGTTCTTC.

V usage is TRBV6-1 and J usage is TRBJ2-3; weak D call: TRBD2 (6 bases). Trimming took 3 bases from V and 2 from J, leaving 12 bases between them. Germline assignment: CDR1 MNHNS and CDR2 SASEGT. This CDR3 is built from 15 residues. CDR3 protein: CASSDPWRDTDTQYF. DNA for the CDR3: TGTGCCAGCAGTGACCCATGGAGGGACACAGATACGCAGTATTTT.